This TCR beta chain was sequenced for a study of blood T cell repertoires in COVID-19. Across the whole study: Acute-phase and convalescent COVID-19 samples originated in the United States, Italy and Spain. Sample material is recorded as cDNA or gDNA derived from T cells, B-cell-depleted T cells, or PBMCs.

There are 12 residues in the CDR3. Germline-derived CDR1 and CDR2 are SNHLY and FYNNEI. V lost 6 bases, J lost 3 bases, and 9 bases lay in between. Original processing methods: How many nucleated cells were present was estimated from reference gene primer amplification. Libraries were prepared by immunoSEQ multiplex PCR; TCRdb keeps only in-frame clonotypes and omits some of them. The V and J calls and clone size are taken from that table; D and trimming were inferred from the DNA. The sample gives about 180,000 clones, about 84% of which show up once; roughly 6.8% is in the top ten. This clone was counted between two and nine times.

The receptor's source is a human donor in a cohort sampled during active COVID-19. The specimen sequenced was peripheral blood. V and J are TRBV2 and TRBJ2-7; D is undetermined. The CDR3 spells CASRLVYYEQYF. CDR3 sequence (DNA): TGTGCCAGCAGGCTAGTCTACTACGAGCAGTACTTC. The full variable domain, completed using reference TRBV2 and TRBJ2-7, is EPEVTQTPSHQVTQMGQEVILRCVPISNHLYFYWYRQILGQKVEFLVSFYNNEISEKSEIFDDQFSVERPDGSNFTLKIRSTKLEDSAMYFCASRLVYYEQYFGPGTRLTVT.